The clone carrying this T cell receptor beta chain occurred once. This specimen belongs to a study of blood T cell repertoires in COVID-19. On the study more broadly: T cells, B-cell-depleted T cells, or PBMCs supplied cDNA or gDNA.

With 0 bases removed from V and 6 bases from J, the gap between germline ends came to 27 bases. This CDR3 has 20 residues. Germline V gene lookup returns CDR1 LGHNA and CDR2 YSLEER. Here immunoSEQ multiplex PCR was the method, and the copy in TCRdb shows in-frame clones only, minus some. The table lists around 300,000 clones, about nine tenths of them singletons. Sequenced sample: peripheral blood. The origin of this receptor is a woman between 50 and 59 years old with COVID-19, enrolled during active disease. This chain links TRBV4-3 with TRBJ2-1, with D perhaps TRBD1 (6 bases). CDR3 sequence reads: CASSQDGDTGRTRTSNEQFF. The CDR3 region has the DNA TGCGCCAGCAGCCAAGATGGGGACACAGGGAGAACTAGGACTTCCAATGAGCAGTTCTTC.